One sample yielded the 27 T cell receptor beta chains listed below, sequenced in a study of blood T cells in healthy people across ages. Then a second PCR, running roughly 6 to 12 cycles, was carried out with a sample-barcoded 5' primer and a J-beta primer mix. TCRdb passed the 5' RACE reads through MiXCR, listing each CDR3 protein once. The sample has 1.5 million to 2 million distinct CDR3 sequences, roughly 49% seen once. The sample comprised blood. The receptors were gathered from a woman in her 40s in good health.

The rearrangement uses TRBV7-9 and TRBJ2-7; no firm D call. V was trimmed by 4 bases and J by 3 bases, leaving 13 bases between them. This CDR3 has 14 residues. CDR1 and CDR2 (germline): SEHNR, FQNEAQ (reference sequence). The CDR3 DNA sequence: TGTGCCAGCAGCTCCTGGCCCTCCGACTACGAGCAGTACTTC. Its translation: CASSSWPSDYEQYF.

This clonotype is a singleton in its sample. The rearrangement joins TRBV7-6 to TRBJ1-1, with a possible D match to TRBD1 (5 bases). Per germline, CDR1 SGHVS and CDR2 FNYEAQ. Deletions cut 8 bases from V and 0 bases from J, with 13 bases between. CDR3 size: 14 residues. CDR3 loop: CASQAGHMNTEAFF. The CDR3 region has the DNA TGTGCCAGCCAAGCGGGGCATATGAACACTGAAGCTTTCTTT.

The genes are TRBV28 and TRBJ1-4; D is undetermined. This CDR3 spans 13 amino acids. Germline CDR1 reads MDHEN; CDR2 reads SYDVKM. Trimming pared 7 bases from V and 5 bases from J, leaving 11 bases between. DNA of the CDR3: TGTGCCAGCAAGGGCAGCTTAAATGAAAAACTGTTTTTT. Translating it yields CASKGSLNEKLFF.

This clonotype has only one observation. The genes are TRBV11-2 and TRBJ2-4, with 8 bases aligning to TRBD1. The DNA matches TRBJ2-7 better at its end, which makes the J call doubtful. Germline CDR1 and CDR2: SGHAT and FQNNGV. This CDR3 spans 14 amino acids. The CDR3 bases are TGTGCCAGCAGCTTAGTGGACAGGGCCAACGAGCAGTACTTC. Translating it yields CASSLVDRANEQYF.

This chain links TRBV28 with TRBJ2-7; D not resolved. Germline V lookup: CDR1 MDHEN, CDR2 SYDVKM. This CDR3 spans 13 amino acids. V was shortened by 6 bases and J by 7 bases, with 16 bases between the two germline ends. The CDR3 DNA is TGTGCCAGCAGCTACCCTGGGCAGAATGAGCAGTACTTC. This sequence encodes CASSYPGQNEQYF.

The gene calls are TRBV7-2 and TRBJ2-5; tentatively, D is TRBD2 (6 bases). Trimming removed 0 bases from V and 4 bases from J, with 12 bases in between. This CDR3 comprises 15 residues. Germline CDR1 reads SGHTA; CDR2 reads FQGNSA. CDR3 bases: TGTGCCAGCAGCTTAGCCATAGGGAGGCGAGAGACCCAGTACTTC. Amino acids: CASSLAIGRRETQYF.

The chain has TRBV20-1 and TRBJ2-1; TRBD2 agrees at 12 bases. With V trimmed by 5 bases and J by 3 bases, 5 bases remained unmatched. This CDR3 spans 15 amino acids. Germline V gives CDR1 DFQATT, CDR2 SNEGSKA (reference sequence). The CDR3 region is CSAYRLAGVYNEQFF. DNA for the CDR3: TGCAGTGCTTATAGACTAGCGGGGGTCTACAATGAGCAGTTCTTC.

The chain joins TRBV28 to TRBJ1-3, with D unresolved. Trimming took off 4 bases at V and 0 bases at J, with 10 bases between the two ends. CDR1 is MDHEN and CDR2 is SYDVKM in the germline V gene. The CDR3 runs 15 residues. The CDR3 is CASSSNPASGNTIYF. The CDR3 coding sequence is TGTGCCAGCAGTTCCAATCCTGCCTCTGGAAACACCATATATTTT. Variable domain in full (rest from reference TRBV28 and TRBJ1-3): DVKVTQSSRYLVKRTGEKVFLECVQDMDHENMFWYRQDPGLGLRLIYFSYDVKMKEKGDIPEGYSVSREKKERFSLILESASTNQTSMYLCASSSNPASGNTIYFGEGSWLTVV.

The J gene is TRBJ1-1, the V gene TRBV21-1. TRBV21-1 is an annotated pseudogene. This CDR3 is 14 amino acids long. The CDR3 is CASSKAQGLTEAFF. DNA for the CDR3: TGTGCCAGCAGCAAAGCCCAGGGACTCACTGAAGCTTTCTTT.

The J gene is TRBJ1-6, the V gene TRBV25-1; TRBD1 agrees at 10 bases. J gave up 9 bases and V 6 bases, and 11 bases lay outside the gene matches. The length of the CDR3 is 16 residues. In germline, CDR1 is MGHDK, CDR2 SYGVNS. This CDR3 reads CASSPSGGTGVSPLHF. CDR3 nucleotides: TGTGCCAGCAGCCCCAGTGGCGGGACAGGGGTTTCACCCCTCCACTTT.

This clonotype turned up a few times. The CDR3 coding sequence is TGTGCCAGTCGTTCTCAGGACAGGTCTAACGAGCAGTACTTC. Translating gives CASRSQDRSNEQYF. This chain links TRBV28 with TRBJ2-7, with 7 positions matching TRBD1. The CDR3 loop spans 14 amino acids. The germline V gene encodes CDR1 MDHEN and CDR2 SYDVKM. After removal of 9 bases from V and 5 bases from J, the junction contained 13 bases not matched to a gene.

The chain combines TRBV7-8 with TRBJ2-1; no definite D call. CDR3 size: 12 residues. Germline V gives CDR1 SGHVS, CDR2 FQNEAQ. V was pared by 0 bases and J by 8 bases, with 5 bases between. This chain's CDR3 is CASSLATYEQFF. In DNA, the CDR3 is TGTGCCAGCAGCTTAGCGACATATGAGCAGTTCTTC.

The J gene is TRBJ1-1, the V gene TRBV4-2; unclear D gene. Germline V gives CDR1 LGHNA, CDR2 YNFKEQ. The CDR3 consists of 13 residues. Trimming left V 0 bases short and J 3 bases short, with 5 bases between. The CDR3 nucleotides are TGTGCCAGCAGCCAAGACAGCTACACTGAAGCTTTCTTT. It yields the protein CASSQDSYTEAFF.

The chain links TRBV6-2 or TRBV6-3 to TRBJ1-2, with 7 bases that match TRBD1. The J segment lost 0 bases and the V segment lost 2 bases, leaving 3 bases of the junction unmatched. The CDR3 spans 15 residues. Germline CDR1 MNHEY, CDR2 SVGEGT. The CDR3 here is CASSYGDSTNYGYTF. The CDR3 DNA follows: TGTGCCAGCAGTTACGGGGACAGCACTAACTATGGCTACACCTTC.

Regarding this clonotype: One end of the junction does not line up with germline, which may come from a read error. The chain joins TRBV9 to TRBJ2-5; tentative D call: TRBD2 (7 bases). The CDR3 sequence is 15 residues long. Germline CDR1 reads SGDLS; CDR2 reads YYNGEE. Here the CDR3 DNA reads TGTGCCAGCAGCGAGGCCGGGGGGACATTAGAGACCCAGTACTTT. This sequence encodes CASSEAGGTLETQYF.

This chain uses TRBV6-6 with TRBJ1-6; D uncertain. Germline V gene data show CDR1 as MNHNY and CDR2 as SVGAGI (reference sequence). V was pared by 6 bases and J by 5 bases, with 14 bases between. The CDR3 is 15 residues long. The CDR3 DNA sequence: TGTGCCAGCAGCAGCACGGACGGCAATAATTCACCCCTCCACTTT. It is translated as CASSSTDGNNSPLHF.

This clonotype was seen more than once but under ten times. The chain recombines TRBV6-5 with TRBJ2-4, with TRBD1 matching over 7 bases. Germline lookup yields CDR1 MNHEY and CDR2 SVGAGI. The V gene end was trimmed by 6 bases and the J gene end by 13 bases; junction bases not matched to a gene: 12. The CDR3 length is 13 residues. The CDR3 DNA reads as TGTGCCAGCAGACGACAGGGTTTGGGAGAGCAGTACTTC. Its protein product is CASRRQGLGEQYF.

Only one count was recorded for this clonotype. In nucleotides, the CDR3 is TGCGCCAGCAGGAAGGGACAGGCCGGGGACTATGGCTACACCTTC. Translation gives CASRKGQAGDYGYTF. The chain couples TRBV5-1 to TRBJ1-2; 8 bases are shared with TRBD1. V shed 5 bases, J shed 3 bases, and the junction held 9 bases outside the gene matches. Looked up from germline, CDR1 is SGHRS and CDR2 is YFSETQ. This CDR3 is built from 15 residues.

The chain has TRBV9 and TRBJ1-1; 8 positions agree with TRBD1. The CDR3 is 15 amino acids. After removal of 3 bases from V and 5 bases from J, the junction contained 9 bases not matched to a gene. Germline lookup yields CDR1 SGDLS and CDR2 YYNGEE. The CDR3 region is CASSARQGSGTEAFF. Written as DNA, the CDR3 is TGTGCCAGCAGCGCCCGACAGGGGAGTGGGACTGAAGCTTTCTTT.

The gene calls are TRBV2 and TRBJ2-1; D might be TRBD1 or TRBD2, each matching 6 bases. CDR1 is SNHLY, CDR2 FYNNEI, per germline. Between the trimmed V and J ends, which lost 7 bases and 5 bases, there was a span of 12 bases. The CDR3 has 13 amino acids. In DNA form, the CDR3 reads TGTGCCAGCATATCGGGGGCCCACAATGAGCAGTTCTTC. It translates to CASISGAHNEQFF.

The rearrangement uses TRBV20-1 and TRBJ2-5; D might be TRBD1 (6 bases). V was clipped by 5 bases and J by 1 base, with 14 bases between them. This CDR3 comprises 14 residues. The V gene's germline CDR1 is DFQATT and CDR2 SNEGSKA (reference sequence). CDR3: CSASPRGVQETQYF. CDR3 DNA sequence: TGCAGTGCTTCCCCCAGGGGTGTCCAAGAGACCCAGTACTTC.

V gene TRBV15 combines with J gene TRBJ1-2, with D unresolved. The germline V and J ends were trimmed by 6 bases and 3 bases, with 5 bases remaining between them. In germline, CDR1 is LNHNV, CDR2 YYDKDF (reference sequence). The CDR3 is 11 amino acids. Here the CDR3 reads CATRSYYGYTF. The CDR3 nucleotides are TGTGCCACCAGATCGTACTATGGCTACACCTTC.

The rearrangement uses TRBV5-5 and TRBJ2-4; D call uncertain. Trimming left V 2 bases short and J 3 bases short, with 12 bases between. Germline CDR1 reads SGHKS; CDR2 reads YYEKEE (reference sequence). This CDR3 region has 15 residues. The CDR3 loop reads CASSFLSSSKNIQYF. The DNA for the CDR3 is TGTGCCAGCAGCTTTCTATCCTCAAGCAAAAACATTCAGTACTTC.

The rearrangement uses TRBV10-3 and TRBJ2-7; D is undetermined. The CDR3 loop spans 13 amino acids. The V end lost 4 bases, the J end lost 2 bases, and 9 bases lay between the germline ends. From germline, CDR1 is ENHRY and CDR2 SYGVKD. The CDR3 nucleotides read TGTGCCATCAGTGCAGCAGGCGCCTACGAGCAGTACTTC. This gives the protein CAISAAGAYEQYF.

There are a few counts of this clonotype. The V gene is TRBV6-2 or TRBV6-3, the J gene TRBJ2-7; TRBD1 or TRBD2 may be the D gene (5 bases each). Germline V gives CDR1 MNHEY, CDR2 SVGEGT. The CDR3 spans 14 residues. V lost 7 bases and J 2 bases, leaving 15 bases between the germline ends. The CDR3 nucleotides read TGTGCCAGCAATAATGACGGGGCCGCCTACGAGCAGTACTTC. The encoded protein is CASNNDGAAYEQYF.

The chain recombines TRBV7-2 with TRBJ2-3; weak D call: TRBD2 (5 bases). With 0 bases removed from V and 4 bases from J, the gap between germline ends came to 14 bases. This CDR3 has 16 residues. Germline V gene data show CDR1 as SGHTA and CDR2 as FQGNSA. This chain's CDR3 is CASSLAGGPIADTQYF. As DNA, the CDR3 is TGTGCCAGCAGCTTAGCTGGCGGGCCGATCGCAGATACGCAGTATTTT.

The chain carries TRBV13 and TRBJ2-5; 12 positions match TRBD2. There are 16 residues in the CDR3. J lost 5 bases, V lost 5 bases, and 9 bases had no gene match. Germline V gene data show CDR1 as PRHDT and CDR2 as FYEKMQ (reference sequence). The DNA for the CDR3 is TGTGCCAGCAGCGTAACTAGCGGGGGGCCCTCGGAGACCCAGTACTTC. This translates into CASSVTSGGPSETQYF.